The source of this TCR beta chain is a study of T cells expressing NK-cell markers. Notes on the study in general: Dominant NKG2C+ clonotypes made up about 1.0-7.0% of CD8+ T cells in roughly 6 donors.

This CDR3 has 11 residues. The germline V gene encodes CDR1 MNHEY and CDR2 SVGEGT. Note on this clonotype: Its antigen is still unknown.

TCRdb reworked the 5' RACE reads into one entry per CDR3 protein, no DNA. In all, the sample yields 550,000 or so distinct CDR3 sequences. This clonotype originated in a man between 18 and 29 years old in good health. The chain employs TRBV6-2 or TRBV6-3 and TRBJ2-7. Sequenced material: blood T cells: a sorted CD56 or NKG2C T cell subset, CD4+ or CD8+ T cells, or bulk PBMC T cells (not recorded which). The CDR3 sequence: CASSNLYEQYF.